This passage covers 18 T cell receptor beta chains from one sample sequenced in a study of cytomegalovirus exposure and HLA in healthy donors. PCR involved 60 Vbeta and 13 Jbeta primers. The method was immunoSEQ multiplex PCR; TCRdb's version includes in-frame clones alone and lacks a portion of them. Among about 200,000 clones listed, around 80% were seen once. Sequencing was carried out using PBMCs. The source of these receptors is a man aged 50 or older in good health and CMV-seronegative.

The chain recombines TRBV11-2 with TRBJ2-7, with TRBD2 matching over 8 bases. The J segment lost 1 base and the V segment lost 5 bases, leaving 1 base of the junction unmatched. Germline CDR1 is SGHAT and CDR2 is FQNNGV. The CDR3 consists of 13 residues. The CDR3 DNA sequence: TGTGCCAGCAGCCGCGGGGGGTCCTACGAGCAGTACTTC. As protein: CASSRGGSYEQYF.

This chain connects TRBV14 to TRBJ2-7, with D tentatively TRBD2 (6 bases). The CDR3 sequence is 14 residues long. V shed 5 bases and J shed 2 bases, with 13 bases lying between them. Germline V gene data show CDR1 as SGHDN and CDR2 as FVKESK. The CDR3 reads CASSAGRGPYEQYF. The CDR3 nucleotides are TGTGCCAGCAGCGCGGGACGCGGCCCCTACGAGCAGTACTTC.

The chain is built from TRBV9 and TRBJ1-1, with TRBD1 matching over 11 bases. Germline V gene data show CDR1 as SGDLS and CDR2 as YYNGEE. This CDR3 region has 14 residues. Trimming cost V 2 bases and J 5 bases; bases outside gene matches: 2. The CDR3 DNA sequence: TGTGCCAGCAGCGTTGGGACAGGGGGGACTGAAGCTTTCTTT. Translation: CASSVGTGGTEAFF.

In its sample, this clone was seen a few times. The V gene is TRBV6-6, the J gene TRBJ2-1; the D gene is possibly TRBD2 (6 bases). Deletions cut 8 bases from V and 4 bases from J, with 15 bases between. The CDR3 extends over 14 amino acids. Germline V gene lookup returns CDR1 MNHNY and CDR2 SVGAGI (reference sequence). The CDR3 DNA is TGTGCCAGCGGGGAGCGGCGGGAATACAATGAGCAGTTCTTC. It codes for CASGERREYNEQFF.

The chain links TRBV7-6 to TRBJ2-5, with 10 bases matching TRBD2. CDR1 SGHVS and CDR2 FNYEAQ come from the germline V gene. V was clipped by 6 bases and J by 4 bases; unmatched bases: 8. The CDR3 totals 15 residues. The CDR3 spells CASSSLAGERETQYF. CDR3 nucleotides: TGTGCCAGCAGTTCTCTAGCGGGAGAGCGAGAGACCCAGTACTTC.

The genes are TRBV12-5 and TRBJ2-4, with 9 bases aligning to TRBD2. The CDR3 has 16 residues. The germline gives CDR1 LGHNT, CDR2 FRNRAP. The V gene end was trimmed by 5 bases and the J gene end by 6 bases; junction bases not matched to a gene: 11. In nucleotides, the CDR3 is TGTGCTAGTGGTGACGTTAGCGGGAGTGGTCGAAACATTCAGTACTTC. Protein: CASGDVSGSGRNIQYF.

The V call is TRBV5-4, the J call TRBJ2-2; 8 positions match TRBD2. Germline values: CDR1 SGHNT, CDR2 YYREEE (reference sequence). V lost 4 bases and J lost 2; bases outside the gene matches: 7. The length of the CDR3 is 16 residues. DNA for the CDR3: TGTGCCAGCAGCCCCGGTACTAGCGGAAACACCGGGGAGCTGTTTTTT. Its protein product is CASSPGTSGNTGELFF.

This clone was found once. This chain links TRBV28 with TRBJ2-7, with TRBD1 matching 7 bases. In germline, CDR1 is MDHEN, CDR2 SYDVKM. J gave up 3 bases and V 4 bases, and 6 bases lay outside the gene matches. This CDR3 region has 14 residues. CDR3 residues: CASSYGAGGYEQYF. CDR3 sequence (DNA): TGTGCCAGCAGTTATGGGGCAGGGGGCTACGAGCAGTACTTC.

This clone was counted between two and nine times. CDR3 region: CASSQGMGQGGEKLFF. CDR3 in DNA: TGTGCCAGCAGCCAAGGTATGGGACAGGGAGGTGAAAAACTGTTTTTT. The rearrangement joins TRBV4-2 to TRBJ1-4; 9 bases map to TRBD1. With V trimmed by 1 base and J by 7 bases, 7 bases remained unmatched. Germline V CDR1 and CDR2: LGHNA, YNFKEQ. The CDR3 consists of 16 residues.

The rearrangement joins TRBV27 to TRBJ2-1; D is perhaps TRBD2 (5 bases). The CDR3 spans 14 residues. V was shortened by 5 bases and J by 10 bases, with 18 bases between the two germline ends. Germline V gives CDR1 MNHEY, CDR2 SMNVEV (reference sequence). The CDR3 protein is CASSLVPHGKEQFF. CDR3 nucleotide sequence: TGTGCCAGCAGTCTAGTCCCCCACGGGAAGGAGCAGTTCTTC.

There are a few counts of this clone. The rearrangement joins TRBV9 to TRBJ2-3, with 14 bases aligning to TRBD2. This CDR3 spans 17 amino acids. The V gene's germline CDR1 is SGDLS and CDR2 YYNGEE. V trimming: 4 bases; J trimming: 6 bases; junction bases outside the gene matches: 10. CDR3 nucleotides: TGTGCCAGCAGCTCGATGACTAGCGGGAGGGTGAAGGATACGCAGTATTTT. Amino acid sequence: CASSSMTSGRVKDTQYF.

The CDR3 spells CASSLGTSGSYNEQFF. Here the CDR3 DNA reads TGCGCCAGCAGCCTAGGGACTAGCGGATCCTACAATGAGCAGTTCTTC. V gene TRBV4-1 combines with J gene TRBJ2-1, with TRBD2 matching over 11 bases. This CDR3 region has 16 residues. Germline CDR1 and CDR2: MGHRA and YSYEKL. Trimming took 4 bases from V and 1 from J; bases not matched to a gene: 3.

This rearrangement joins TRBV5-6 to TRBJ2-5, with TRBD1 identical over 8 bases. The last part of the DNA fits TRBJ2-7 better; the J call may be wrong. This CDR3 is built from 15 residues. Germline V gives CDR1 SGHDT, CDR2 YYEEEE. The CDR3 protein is CASSFRDRLSYEQYF. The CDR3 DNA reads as TGTGCCAGCAGCTTCCGGGACAGGCTTTCCTACGAGCAGTACTTC.

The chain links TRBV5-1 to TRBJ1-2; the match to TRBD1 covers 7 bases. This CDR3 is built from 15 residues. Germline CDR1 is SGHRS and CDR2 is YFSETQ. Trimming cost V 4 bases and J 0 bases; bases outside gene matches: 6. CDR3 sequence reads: CASSPGDSANYGYTF. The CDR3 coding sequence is TGCGCCAGCAGCCCCGGGGACAGTGCTAACTATGGCTACACCTTC.

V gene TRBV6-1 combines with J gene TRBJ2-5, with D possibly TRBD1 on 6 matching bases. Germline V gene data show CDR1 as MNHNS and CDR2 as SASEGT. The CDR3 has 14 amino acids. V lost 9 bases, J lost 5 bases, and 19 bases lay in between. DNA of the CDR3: TGTGCCAGTTTGAAGGGACAACAAGGGGAGACCCAGTACTTC. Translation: CASLKGQQGETQYF.

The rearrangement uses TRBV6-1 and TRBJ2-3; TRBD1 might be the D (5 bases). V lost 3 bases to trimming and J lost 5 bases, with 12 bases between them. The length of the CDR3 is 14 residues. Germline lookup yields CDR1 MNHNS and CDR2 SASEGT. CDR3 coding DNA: TGTGCCAGCAGTGATGGGGCTCCTAGAGATACGCAGTATTTT. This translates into CASSDGAPRDTQYF.

CDR3 sequence reads: CASSLIEKETQYF. DNA for the CDR3: TGTGCCAGCAGTTTAATAGAGAAAGAGACCCAGTACTTC. The chain joins TRBV27 to TRBJ2-5, with D uncertain. Between the trimmed V and J ends, which lost 2 bases and 3 bases, there was a span of 7 bases. The CDR3 loop spans 13 amino acids. Per the germline V gene, CDR1 is MNHEY and CDR2 is SMNVEV (reference sequence).

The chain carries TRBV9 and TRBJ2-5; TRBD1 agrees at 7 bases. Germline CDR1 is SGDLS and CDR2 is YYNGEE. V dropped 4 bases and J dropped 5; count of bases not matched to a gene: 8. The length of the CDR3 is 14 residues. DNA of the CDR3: TGTGCCAGCAGCACAAGAGGGGGCGGTGAGACCCAGTACTTC. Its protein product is CASSTRGGGETQYF.